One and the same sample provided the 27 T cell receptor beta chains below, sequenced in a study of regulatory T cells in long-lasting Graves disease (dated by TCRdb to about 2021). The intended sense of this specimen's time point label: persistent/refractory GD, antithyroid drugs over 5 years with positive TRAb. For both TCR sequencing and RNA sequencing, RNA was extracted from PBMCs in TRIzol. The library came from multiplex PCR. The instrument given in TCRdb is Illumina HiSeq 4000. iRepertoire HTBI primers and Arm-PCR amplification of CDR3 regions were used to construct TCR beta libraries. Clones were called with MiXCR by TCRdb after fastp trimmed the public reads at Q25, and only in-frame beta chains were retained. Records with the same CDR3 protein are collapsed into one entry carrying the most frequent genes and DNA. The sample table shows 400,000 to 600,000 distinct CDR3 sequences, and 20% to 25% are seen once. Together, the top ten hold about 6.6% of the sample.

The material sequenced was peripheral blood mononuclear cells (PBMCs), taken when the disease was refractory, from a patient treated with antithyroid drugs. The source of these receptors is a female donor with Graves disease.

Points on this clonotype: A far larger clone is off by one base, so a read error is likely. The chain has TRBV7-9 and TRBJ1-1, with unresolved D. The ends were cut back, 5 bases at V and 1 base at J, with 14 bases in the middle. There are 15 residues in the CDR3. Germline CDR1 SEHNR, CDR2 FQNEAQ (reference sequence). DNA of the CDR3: TGTGCCAGCAGCACCCCCCTACAGAAGAACACTGAAGCTTTCTTT. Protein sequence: CASSTPLQKNTEAFF.

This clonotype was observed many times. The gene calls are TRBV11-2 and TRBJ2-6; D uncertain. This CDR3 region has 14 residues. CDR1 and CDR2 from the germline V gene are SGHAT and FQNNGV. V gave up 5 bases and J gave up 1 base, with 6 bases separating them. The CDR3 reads CASSQTSGANVLTF. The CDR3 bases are TGTGCCAGCAGCCAAACATCTGGGGCCAACGTCCTGACTTTC.

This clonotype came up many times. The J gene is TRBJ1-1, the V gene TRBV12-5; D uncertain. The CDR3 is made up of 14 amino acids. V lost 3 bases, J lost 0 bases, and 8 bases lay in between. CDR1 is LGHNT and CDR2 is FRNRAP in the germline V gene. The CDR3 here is CASGLHPMNTEAFF. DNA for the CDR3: TGTGCTAGTGGTTTACATCCTATGAACACTGAAGCTTTCTTT.

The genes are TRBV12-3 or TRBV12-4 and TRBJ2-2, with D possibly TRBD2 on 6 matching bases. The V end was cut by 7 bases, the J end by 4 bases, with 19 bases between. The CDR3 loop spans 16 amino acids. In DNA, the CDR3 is TGTGCCAGCATCCTGGCCGGGGGATTCAGCACCGGGGAGCTGTTTTTT. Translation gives CASILAGGFSTGELFF.

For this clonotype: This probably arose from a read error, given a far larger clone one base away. CDR3 residues: CASPRGANTEAFF. CDR3 nucleotide sequence: TGTGCCAGCCCGCGGGGGGCGAACACTGAAGCTTTCTTT. This chain connects TRBV6-1 to TRBJ1-1, with a possible D match to TRBD1 (6 bases). Germline V CDR1 and CDR2: MNHNS, SASEGT. CDR3 length equals 13 residues. Between the trimmed V and J ends, which lost 8 bases and 1 base, there was a span of 11 bases.

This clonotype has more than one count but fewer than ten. CDR3 sequence reads: CASARGSNEKLFF. CDR3 bases: TGTGCCAGCGCTCGTGGGTCGAATGAAAAACTGTTTTTT. The chain combines TRBV7-2 with TRBJ1-4; D is unresolved. The V gene lost 8 bases and the J gene lost 5 bases, with 12 bases spanning the gap. The V gene's germline CDR1 is SGHTA and CDR2 FQGNSA. This CDR3 is 13 amino acids long.

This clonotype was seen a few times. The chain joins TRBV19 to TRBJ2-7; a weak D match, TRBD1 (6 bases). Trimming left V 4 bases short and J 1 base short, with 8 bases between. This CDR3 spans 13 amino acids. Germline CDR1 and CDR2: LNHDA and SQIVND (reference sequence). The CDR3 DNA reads TGTGCCAGTAGTAGGACAGTATCCTACGAGCAGTACTTC. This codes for CASSRTVSYEQYF.

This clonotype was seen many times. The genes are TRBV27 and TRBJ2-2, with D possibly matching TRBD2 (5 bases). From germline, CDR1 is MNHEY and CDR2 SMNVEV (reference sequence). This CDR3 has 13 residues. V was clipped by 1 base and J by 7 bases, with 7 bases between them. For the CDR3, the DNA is TGTGCCAGCAGTTTATACGAGGGCGGGGAGCTGTTTTTT. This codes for CASSLYEGGELFF.

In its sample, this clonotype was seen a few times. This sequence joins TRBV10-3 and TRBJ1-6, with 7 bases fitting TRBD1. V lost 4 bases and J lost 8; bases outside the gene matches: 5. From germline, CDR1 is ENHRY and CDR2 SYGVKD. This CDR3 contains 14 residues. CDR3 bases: TGTGCCATCAGTGCCCCTGGACAGGATTCACCCCTCCACTTT. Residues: CAISAPGQDSPLHF.

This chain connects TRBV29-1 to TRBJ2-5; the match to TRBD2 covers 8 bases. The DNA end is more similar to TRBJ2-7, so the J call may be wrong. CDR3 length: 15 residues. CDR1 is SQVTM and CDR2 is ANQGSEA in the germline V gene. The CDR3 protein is CSAREGPTSSYEQYF. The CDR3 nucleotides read TGCAGCGCCCGGGAGGGACCTACTAGCTCCTACGAGCAGTACTTC.

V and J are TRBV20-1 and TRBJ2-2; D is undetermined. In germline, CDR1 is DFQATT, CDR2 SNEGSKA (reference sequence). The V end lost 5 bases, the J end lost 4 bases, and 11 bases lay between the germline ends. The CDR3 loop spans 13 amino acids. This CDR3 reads CSADTHGTGELFF. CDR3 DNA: TGCAGTGCTGACACTCACGGCACCGGGGAGCTGTTTTTT.

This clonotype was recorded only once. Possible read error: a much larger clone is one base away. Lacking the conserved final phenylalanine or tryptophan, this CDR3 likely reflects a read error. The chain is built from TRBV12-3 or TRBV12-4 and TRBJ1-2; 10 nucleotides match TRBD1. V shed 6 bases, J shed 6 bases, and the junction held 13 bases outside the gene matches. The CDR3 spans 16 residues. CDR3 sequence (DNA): TGTGCCAGCAGGTTTCGGGGGGGGACAGGGGATCATGGCTACACCTCC. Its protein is CASRFRGGTGDHGYTS.

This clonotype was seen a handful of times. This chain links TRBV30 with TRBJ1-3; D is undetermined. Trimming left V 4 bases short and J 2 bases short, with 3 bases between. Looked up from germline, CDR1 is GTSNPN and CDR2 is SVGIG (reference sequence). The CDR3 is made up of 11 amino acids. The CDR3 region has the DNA TGTGCCTGGACCCCTGGAAACACCATATATTTT. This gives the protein CAWTPGNTIYF.

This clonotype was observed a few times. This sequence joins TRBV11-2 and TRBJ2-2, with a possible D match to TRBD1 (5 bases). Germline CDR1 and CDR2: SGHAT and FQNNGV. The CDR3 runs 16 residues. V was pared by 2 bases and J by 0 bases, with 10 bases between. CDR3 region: CASSLWQGSNTGELFF. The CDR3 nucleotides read TGTGCCAGCAGCTTATGGCAGGGTTCGAACACCGGGGAGCTGTTTTTT.

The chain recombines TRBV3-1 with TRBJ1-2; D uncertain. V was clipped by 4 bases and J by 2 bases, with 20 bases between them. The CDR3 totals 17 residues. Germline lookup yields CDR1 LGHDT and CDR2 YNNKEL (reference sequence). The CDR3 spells CASSPWAPTGGNYGYTF. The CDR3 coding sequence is TGTGCCAGCAGCCCCTGGGCCCCGACGGGCGGCAACTATGGCTACACCTTC.

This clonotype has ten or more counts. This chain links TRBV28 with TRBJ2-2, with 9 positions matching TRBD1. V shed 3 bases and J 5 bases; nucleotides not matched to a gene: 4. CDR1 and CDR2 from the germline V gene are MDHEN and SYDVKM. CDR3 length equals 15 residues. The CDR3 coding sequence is TGTGCCAGCAGTTTGAGACAGGGGGGGACCGGGGAGCTGTTTTTT. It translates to CASSLRQGGTGELFF.

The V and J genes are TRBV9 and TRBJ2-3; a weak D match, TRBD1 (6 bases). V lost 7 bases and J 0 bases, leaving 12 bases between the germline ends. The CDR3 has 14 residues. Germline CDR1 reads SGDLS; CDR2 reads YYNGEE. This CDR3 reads CASQSTGSTDTQYF. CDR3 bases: TGTGCCAGCCAGAGTACAGGGAGCACAGATACGCAGTATTTT.

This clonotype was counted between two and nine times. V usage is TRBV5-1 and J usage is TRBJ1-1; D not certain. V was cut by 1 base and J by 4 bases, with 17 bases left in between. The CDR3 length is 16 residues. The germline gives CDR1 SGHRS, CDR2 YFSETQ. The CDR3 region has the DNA TGCGCCAGCAGCTTGCGGTGGGCCCATGGCGGCACTGAAGCTTTCTTT. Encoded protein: CASSLRWAHGGTEAFF.

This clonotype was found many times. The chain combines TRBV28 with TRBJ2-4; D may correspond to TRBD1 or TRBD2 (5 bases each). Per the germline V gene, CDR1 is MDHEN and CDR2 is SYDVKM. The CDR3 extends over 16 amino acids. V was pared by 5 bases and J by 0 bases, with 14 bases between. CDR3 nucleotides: TGTGCCAGCAGTAAGACAGCGGTAAAAGCCAAAAACATTCAGTACTTC. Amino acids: CASSKTAVKAKNIQYF.

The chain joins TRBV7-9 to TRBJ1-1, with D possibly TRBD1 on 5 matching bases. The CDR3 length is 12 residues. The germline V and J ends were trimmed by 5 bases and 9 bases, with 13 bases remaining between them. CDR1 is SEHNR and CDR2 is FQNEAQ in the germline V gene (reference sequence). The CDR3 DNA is TGTGCCAGCAGCCGGAACGGGGGAAAAGCTTTCTTT. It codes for CASSRNGGKAFF.

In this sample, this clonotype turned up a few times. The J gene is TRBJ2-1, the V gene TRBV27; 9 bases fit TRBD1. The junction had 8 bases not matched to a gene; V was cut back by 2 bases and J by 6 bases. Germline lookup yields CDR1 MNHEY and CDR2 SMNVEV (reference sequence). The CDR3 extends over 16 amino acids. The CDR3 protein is CASSLPGTGPRNEQFF. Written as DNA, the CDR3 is TGTGCCAGCAGTTTACCGGGGACAGGGCCTCGCAATGAGCAGTTCTTC.

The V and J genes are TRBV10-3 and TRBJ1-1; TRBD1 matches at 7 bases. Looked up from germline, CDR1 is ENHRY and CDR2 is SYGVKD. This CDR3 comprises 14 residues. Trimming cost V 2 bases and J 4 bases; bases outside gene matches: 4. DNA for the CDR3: TGTGCCATCAGTGAGGCAGGGGGGACCACTGAAGCTTTCTTT. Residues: CAISEAGGTTEAFF.

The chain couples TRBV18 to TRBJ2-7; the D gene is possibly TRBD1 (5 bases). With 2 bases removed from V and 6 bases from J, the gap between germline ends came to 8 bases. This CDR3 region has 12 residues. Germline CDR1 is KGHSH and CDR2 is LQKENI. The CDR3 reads CASSPGAVEQYF. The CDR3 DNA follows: TGTGCCAGCTCACCAGGGGCGGTCGAGCAGTACTTC.

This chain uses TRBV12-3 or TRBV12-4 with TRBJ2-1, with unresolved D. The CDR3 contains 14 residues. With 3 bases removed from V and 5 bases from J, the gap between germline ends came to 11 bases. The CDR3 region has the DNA TGTGCCAGCAGTTTGAATAACGCCAACAATGAGCAGTTCTTC. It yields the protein CASSLNNANNEQFF.

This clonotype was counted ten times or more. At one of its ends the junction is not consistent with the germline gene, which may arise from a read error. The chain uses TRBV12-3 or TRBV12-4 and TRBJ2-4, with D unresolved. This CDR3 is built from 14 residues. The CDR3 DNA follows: TGCGCCAGCAGCTTAGCAGGAGCCAAAAACATTCAGTACTTC. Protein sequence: CASSLAGAKNIQYF.

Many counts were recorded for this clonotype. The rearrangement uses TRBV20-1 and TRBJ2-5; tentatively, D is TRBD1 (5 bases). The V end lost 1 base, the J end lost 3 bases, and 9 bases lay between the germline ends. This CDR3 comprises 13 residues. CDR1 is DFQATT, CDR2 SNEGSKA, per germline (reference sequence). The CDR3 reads CSARGGREETQYF. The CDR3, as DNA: TGCAGTGCTAGAGGGGGCCGGGAAGAGACCCAGTACTTC.

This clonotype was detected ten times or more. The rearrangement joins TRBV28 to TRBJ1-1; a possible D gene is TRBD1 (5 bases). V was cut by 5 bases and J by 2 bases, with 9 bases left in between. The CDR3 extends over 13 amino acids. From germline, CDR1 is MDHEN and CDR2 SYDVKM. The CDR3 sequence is CASSRQPNTEAFF. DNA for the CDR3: TGTGCCAGCAGTCGACAGCCCAACACTGAAGCTTTCTTT.